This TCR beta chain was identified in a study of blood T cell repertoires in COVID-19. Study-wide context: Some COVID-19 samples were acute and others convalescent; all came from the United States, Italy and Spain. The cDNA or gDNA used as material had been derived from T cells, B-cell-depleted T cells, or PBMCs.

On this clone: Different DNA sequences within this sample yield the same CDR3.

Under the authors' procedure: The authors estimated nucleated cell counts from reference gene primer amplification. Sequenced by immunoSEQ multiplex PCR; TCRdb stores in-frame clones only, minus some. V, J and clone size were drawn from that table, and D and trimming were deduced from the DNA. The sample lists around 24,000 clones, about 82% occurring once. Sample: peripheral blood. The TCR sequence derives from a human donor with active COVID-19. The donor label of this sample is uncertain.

The CDR3 loop is CASSPGQGGETQYF. Here the CDR3 DNA reads TGTGCCAGCTCACCGGGACAGGGAGGCGAGACCCAGTACTTC. V usage is TRBV18 and J usage is TRBJ2-5; 9 positions agree with TRBD1. Germline lookup yields CDR1 KGHSH and CDR2 LQKENI. The CDR3 has 14 residues. After removal of 3 bases from V and 5 bases from J, the junction contained 4 bases not matched to a gene.